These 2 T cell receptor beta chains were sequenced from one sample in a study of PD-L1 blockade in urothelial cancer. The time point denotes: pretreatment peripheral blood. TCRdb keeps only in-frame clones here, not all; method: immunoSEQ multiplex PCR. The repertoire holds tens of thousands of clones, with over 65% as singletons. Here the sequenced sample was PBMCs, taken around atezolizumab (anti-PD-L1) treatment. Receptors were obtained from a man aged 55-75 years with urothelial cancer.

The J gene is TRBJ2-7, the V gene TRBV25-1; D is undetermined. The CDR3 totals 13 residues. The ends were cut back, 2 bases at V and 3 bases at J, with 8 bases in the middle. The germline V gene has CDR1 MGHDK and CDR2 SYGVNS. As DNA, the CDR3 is TGTGCCAGCAGTGAACAGGATGGCTACGAGCAGTACTTC. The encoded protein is CASSEQDGYEQYF.

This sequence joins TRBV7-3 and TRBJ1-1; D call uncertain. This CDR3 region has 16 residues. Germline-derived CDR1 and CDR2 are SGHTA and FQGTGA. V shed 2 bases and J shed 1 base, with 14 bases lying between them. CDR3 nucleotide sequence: TGTGCCAGCAGCTTAGGGTTGGGCAGACAGAACACTGAAGCTTTCTTT. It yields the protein CASSLGLGRQNTEAFF.